The rows below give T cell receptor beta chains drawn from one sample of a study of T cells expressing NK-cell markers. TCRdb reprocessed the 5' RACE reads, keeping one entry per CDR3 protein, no DNA. Seen in this sample are about 370,000 distinct CDR3 sequences; the ten most common clones hold approximately 12%. Sequencing used blood T cells: a sorted CD56 or NKG2C T cell subset, CD4+ or CD8+ T cells, or bulk PBMC T cells (not recorded which). The receptor set was obtained from a woman in her 50s in good health. The CDR3 runs from the conserved cysteine through the conserved F or W.

v_call: TRBV5-6
j_call: TRBJ2-1
cdr3_aa: CASSSQSRSYNEQFF

v_call: TRBV4-1
j_call: TRBJ1-5
cdr3_aa: CASSPDRAYSNQPQHF

v_call: TRBV7-9
j_call: TRBJ2-6
cdr3_aa: CASSPTRGPLEANVLTF

v_call: TRBV7-9
j_call: TRBJ2-7
cdr3_aa: CANSLMGGSYEQYF

v_call: TRBV5-1
j_call: TRBJ2-1
cdr3_aa: CASSLGGSGLKEQFF

v_call: TRBV6-5
j_call: TRBJ2-1
cdr3_aa: CASSLVERVGEQFF

v_call: TRBV10-1
j_call: TRBJ2-2
cdr3_aa: CASSDRTSGSSGELFF

v_call: TRBV5-4
j_call: TRBJ2-3
cdr3_aa: CASSLAGTLDTQYF

v_call: TRBV12-3/TRBV12-4
j_call: TRBJ2-3
cdr3_aa: CASSKILGDTQYF

v_call: TRBV7-9
j_call: TRBJ2-1
cdr3_aa: CASSLGSRNEQFF

v_call: TRBV21-1
j_call: TRBJ2-1
cdr3_aa: CASSKGPFSGSCSYNEQFF

v_call: TRBV28
j_call: TRBJ1-2
cdr3_aa: CASTTSTGDSYGYTF

v_call: TRBV6-5
j_call: TRBJ2-5
cdr3_aa: CASSTNPGQQETQYF

v_call: TRBV12-3/TRBV12-4
j_call: TRBJ2-2
cdr3_aa: CASRRWTSGRDFNTGELFF

v_call: TRBV20-1
j_call: TRBJ2-2
cdr3_aa: CSARLRQGSGELFF

v_call: TRBV12-3/TRBV12-4
j_call: TRBJ2-2
cdr3_aa: CASSFGGGNTGELFF

v_call: TRBV28
j_call: TRBJ1-3
cdr3_aa: CASSFVVAGNTIYF

v_call: TRBV7-7
j_call: TRBJ1-4
cdr3_aa: CASSATGTTNEKLFF

v_call: TRBV7-8
j_call: TRBJ2-1
cdr3_aa: CASSLRQTIGNEQFF

v_call: TRBV11-2
j_call: TRBJ2-3
cdr3_aa: CASSPEGGRPSTDTQYF

v_call: TRBV12-3/TRBV12-4
j_call: TRBJ2-3
cdr3_aa: CASSFSGDTQYF

v_call: TRBV9
j_call: TRBJ2-3
cdr3_aa: CASSVGGGGGTDTQYF

v_call: TRBV3-1
j_call: TRBJ2-3
cdr3_aa: CASSHGLAGVDTQYF

v_call: TRBV6-5
j_call: TRBJ2-7
cdr3_aa: CASIALAKSYEQYF

v_call: TRBV11-2
j_call: TRBJ2-1
cdr3_aa: CASSLEVPAGGFYNEQFF

v_call: TRBV20-1
j_call: TRBJ2-1
cdr3_aa: CSASRGGGTYPSEQFF

v_call: TRBV29-1
j_call: TRBJ2-1
cdr3_aa: CSVVGQGYNEQFF

v_call: TRBV20-1
j_call: TRBJ2-7
cdr3_aa: CSARDKLAKPYEQYF

v_call: TRBV29-1
j_call: TRBJ2-3
cdr3_aa: CSVGASTLTDTQYF

v_call: TRBV20-1
j_call: TRBJ2-3
cdr3_aa: CSARDRVAGGPADTQYF

v_call: TRBV7-9
j_call: TRBJ1-1
cdr3_aa: CASSLGVPEAFF

v_call: TRBV11-3
j_call: TRBJ1-6
cdr3_aa: CASSGREGNSPLHF

v_call: TRBV7-8
j_call: TRBJ1-2
cdr3_aa: CASSPLDRYGYTF

v_call: TRBV4-1
j_call: TRBJ2-5
cdr3_aa: CASSHGTSGSSQETQYF

v_call: TRBV5-1
j_call: TRBJ2-1
cdr3_aa: CASSTTESHEQFF

v_call: TRBV11-3
j_call: TRBJ2-3
cdr3_aa: CASSLGRLAGVYEEQYF

v_call: TRBV10-3
j_call: TRBJ2-2
cdr3_aa: CAISDPDRGTGELFF